The T cell receptor beta chain described here comes from a study of blood T cells in healthy people across ages. Using a J-beta primer mix together with a sample-barcoded 5' primer, a second PCR was run for roughly 7 to 12 cycles. TCRdb redid the calling of the 5' RACE reads with MiXCR, one entry per CDR3 protein. The sample yields 1,800,000 or so distinct CDR3 sequences, around 40% seen once. Germline CDR1 MNHNS, CDR2 SASEGT. The CDR3 loop spans 13 amino acids. V was pared by 6 bases and J by 3 bases, with 11 bases between. General study points: Diversity estimates drawn from one million T cells were deemed underestimates.

Concerning this clonotype: The antigen remains unidentified.

Specimen: blood. The chain carries TRBV6-1 and TRBJ1-1, with D uncertain. This TCR derives from a human donor in good health. CDR3 loop: CASRDTVDTEAFF. CDR3 coding DNA: TGTGCCAGCAGAGACACGGTTGACACTGAAGCTTTCTTT.